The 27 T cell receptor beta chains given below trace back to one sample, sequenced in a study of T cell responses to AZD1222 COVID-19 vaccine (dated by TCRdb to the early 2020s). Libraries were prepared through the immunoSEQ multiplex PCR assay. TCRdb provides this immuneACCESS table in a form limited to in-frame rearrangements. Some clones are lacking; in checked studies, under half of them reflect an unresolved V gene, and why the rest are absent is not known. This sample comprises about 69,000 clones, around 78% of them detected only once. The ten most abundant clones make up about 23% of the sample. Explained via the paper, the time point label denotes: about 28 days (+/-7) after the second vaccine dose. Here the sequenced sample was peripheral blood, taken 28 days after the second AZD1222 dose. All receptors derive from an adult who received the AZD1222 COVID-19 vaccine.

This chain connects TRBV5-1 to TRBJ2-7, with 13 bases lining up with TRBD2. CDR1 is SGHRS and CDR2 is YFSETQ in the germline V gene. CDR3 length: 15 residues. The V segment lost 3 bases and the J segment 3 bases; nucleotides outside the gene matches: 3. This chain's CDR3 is CASSSGLAGVYEQYF. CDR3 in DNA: TGCGCCAGCAGCTCCGGACTAGCGGGGGTCTACGAGCAGTACTTC.

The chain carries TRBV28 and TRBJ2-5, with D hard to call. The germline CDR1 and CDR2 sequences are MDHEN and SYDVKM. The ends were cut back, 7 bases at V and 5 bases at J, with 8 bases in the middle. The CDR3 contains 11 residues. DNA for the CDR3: TGTGCCAGCAAGAGTTGGGAGACCCAGTACTTC. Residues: CASKSWETQYF.

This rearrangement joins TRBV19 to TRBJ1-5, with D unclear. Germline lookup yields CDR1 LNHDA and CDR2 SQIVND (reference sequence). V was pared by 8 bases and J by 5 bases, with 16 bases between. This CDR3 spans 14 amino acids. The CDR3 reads CASQNPEDYQPQHF. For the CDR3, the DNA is TGTGCCAGTCAAAACCCAGAAGATTATCAGCCCCAGCATTTT.

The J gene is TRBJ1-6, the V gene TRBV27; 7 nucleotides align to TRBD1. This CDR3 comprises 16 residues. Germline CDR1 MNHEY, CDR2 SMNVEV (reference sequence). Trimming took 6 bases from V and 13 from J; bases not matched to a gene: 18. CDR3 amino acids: CASRTGEFDRALPLHF. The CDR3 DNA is TGTGCCAGCAGAACCGGAGAGTTCGACAGGGCGTTGCCCCTCCACTTT.

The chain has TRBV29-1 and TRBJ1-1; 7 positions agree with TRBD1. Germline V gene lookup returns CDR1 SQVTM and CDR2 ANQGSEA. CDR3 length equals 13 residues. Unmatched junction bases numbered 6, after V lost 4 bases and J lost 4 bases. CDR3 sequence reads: CSVAEGASTEAFF. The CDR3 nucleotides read TGCAGCGTTGCTGAGGGGGCTTCCACTGAAGCTTTCTTT.

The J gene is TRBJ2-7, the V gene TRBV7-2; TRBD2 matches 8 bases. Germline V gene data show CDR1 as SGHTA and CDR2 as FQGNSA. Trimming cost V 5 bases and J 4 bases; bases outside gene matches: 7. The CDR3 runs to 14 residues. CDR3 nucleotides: TGTGCCAGCAGCCCCCGACTAGCGTATTACGAGCAGTACTTC. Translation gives CASSPRLAYYEQYF.

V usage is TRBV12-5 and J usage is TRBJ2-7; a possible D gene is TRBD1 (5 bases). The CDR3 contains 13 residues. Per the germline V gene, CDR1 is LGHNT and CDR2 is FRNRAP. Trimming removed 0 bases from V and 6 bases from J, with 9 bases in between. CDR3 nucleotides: TGTGCTAGTGGTTTGGTGGAGACAGCCGAGCAGTACTTC. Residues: CASGLVETAEQYF.

The CDR3 is CASSPSRDRGYGYTF. CDR3 in DNA: TGTGCCAGCAGCCCCTCCCGGGACAGGGGCTATGGCTACACCTTC. The V and J genes are TRBV7-8 and TRBJ1-2, with TRBD1 matching 10 bases. Germline V CDR1 and CDR2: SGHVS, FQNEAQ. V trimming: 5 bases; J trimming: 4 bases; junction bases outside the gene matches: 7. The CDR3 consists of 15 residues. The full variable domain, in which reference TRBV7-8 and TRBJ1-2 provide the parts outside the CDR3, is GAGVSQSPRYKVAKRGQDVALRCDPISGHVSLFWYQQALGQGPEFLTYFQNEAQLDKSGLPSDRFFAERPEGSVSTLKIQRTQQEDSAVYLCASSPSRDRGYGYTFGSGTRLTVV.

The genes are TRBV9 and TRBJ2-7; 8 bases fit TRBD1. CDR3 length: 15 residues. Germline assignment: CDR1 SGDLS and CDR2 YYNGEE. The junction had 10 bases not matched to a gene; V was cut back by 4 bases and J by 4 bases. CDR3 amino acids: CASSIGGQDMYEQYF. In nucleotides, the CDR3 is TGTGCCAGCAGCATTGGGGGACAGGACATGTACGAGCAGTACTTC.

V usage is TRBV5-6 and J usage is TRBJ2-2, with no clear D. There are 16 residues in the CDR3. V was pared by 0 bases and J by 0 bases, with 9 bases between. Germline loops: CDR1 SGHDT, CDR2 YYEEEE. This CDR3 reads CASSLGHNANTGELFF. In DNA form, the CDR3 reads TGTGCCAGCAGCTTGGGGCACAACGCGAACACCGGGGAGCTGTTTTTT.

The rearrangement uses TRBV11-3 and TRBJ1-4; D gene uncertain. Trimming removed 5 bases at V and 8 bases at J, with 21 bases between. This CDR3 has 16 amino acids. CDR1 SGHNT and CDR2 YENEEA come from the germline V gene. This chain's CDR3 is CASSIGPVWGKEKLFF. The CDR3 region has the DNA TGTGCCAGCAGCATCGGGCCAGTCTGGGGAAAAGAAAAACTGTTTTTT. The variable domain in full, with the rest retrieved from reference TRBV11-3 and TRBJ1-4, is EAGVVQSPRYKIIEKKQPVAFWCNPISGHNTLYWYLQNLGQGPELLIRYENEEAVDDSQLPKDRFSAERLKGVDSTLKIQPAELGDSAVYLCASSIGPVWGKEKLFFGSGTQLSVL.

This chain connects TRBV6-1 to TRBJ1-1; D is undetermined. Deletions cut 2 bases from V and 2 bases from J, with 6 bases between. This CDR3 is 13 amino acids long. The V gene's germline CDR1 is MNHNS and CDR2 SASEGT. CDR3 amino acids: CASSEIYNTEAFF. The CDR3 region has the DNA TGTGCCAGCAGTGAAATCTATAACACTGAAGCTTTCTTT.

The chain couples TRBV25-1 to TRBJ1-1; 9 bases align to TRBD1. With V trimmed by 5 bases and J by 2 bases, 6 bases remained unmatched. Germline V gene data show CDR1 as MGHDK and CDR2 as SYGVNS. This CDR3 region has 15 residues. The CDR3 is CASSQPGQGNTEAFF. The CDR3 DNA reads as TGTGCCAGCAGTCAACCGGGACAGGGTAACACTGAAGCTTTCTTT.

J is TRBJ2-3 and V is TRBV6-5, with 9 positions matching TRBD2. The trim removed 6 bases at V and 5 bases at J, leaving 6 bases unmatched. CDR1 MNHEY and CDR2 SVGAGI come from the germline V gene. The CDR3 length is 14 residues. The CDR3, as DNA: TGTGCCAGCAGGGTAGCGGGGGCGGGAGATACGCAGTATTTT. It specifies CASRVAGAGDTQYF.

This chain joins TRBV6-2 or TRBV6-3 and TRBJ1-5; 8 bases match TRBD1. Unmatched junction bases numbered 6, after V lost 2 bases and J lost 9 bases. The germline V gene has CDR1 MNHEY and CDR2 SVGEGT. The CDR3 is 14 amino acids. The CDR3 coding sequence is TGTGCCAGCAGTTACCTCGGGACAGGTGGGCCCCAGCATTTT. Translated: CASSYLGTGGPQHF.

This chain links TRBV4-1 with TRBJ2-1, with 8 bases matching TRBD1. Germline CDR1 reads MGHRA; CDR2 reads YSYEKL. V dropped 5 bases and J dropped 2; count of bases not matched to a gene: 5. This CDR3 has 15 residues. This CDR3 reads CASSNDRGTYNEQFF. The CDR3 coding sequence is TGCGCCAGCAGCAATGACAGGGGCACCTACAATGAGCAGTTCTTC.

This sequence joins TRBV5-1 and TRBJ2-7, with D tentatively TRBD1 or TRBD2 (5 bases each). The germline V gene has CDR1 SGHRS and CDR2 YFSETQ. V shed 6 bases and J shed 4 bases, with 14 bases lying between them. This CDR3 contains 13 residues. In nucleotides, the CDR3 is TGCGCCAGCACGAGGGACGGTTCTTACGAGCAGTACTTC. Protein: CASTRDGSYEQYF.

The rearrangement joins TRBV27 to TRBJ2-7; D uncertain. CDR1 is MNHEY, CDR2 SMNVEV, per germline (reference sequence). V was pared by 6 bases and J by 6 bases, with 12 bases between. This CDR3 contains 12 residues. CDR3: CASRPQVGEQYF. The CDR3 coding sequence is TGTGCCAGCAGGCCCCAGGTGGGCGAGCAGTACTTC.

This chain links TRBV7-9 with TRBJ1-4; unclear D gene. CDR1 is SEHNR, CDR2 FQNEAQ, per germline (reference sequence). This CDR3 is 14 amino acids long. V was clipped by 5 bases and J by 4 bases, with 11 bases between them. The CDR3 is CASSRLDGNEKLFF. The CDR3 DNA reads TGTGCCAGCAGCCGACTAGATGGTAATGAAAAACTGTTTTTT.

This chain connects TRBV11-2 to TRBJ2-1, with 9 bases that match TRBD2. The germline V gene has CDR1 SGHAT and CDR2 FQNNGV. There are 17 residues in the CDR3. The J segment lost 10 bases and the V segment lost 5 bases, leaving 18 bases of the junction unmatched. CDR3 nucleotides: TGTGCCAGCAGCCTCTCAATTAGCGGGGGACTACCCGTAGAGCAGTTCTTC. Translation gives CASSLSISGGLPVEQFF. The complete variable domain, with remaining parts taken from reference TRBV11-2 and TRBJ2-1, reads EAGVAQSPRYKIIEKRQSVAFWCNPISGHATLYWYQQILGQGPKLLIQFQNNGVVDDSQLPKDRFSAERLKGVDSTLKIQPAKLEDSAVYLCASSLSISGGLPVEQFFGPGTRLTVL.

The CDR3 DNA reads TGTGCCAGCAGTTACGCCCGGATACGCGAAGATACGCAGTATTTT. Its translation: CASSYARIREDTQYF. The gene calls are TRBV6-2 or TRBV6-3 and TRBJ2-3; no clear D gene. Germline V lookup: CDR1 MNHEY, CDR2 SVGEGT. The CDR3 totals 15 residues. Trimming shortened V by 2 bases and J by 5 bases, and 14 bases separated the two germline ends.

This CDR3 reads CASSQDLGGGAYEQFF. The CDR3 coding sequence is TGCGCCAGCAGCCAAGATCTTGGCGGGGGGGCCTATGAGCAGTTCTTC. This chain joins TRBV4-1 and TRBJ2-1; 9 nucleotides align to TRBD2. Germline assignment: CDR1 MGHRA and CDR2 YSYEKL. The CDR3 runs to 16 residues. The trim removed 0 bases at V and 8 bases at J, leaving 8 bases unmatched.

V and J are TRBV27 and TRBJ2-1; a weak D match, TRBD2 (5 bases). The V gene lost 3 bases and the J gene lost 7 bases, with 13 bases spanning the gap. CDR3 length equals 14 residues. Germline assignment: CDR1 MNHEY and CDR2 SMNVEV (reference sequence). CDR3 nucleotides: TGTGCCAGCAGTTTTAGCGAGCTACGTAATGAGCAGTTCTTC. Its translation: CASSFSELRNEQFF.

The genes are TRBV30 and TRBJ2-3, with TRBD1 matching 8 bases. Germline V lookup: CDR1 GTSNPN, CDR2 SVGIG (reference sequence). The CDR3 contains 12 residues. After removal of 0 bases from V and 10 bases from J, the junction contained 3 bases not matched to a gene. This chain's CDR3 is CAWSVLTGAQYF. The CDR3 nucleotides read TGTGCCTGGAGTGTACTGACAGGGGCGCAGTATTTT.

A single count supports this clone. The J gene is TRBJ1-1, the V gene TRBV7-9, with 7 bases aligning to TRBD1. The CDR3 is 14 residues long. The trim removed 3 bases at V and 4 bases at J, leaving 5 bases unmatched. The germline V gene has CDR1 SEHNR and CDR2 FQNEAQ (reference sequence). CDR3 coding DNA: TGTGCCAGCAGCTTGGGGACAGATCCCACTGAAGCTTTCTTT. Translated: CASSLGTDPTEAFF.

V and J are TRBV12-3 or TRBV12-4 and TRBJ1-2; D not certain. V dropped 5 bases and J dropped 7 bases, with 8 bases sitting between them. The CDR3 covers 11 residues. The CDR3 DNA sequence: TGTGCCAGCAGTGGATATACTGGCTACACCTTC. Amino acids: CASSGYTGYTF.

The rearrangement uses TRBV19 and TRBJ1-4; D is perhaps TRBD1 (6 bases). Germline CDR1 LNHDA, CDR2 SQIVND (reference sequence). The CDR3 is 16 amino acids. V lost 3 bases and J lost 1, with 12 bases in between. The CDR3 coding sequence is TGTGCCAGTAGTATCGGACAGACTTTAACTAATGAAAAACTGTTTTTT. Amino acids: CASSIGQTLTNEKLFF. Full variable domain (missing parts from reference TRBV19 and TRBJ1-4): DGGITQSPKYLFRKEGQNVTLSCEQNLNHDAMYWYRQDPGQGLRLIYYSQIVNDFQKGDIAEGYSVSREKKESFPLTVTSAQKNPTAFYLCASSIGQTLTNEKLFFGSGTQLSVL.